This TCR beta chain was retrieved from a study of human CD4 T cells and Enterobacteriaceae (dated by TCRdb to 2020 to 2021). Ex vivo total memory CD4+ samples were sequenced at deep level, with detection sensitivity of one cell in 200,000. The QIAamp DNA Micro Kit was used to extract genomic DNA from cell pellets, and spectrophotometry was used to check the quantity and purity of the genomic DNA. The immunoSEQ multiplex PCR assay was used to amplify TCR Vbeta CDR3 regions. The amplicons were sequenced on the Illumina HiSeq platform. The retrieved sequences were 87 nucleotides in length and included the CDR3 region. In the source study's methods: A clonotype was defined as a unique productive TCR Vbeta nucleotide sequence and was quantified by productive template frequency from ImmunoSEQ Analyzer V3.0. Expanded clonotypes were defined by a threshold at the top 5th percentile of each frequency-ranked repertoire. Repertoire overlap was computed as Chao-Jaccard with the R package fossil and visualized by nonmetric multidimensional scaling with the R package MASS. This immuneACCESS table, as held by TCRdb, lists in-frame sequences with V and J called but not all clones. Of the missing ones, under half trace to an unresolved V gene in checked studies; the others have no known cause. V and J calls and clone size are copied from that table; D and trimming were computed from the DNA. This sample gives some 30,000 clones in total; approximately 84% of them show up just once. Approximately 1.5% of the sample rests with the top ten.

Reading the germline V gene gives CDR1 SGHTA and CDR2 FQGNSA. Trimming removed 0 bases from V and 2 bases from J, leaving 11 bases between the germline ends. The CDR3 has 15 amino acids, counting the end cysteine and phenylalanine. Only the CDR3 region is kept as DNA, spanning 45 bases read in frame from base 1. Memory CD4+ T cells were FACS-sorted on a FACSAria III to over 95% purity as all CD4+ cells other than CD45RA+CCR7+CD95- naive cells. Blood from healthy donors was obtained from blood donation centers in Switzerland. Total CD4+ T cells and monocytes were enriched by positive selection with CD4 and CD14 magnetic microbeads. CD8+, CD14+, CD16+, CD56+, CD19+ and CD25-bright cells were excluded before sorting. In a couple of blood donors, total memory CD4+ T cells were sequenced directly ex vivo to assess in vivo expansion of bacteria-reactive clonotypes. Ficoll-Paque Plus was used to isolate peripheral blood mononuclear cells from donor blood.

Results the study describes overall, beyond this receptor: Compared with specific clonotypes, broadly cross-reactive clonotypes seemed more expanded ex vivo, with about 55% of the 19 and about 65% of the roughly 34 falling in the top 5%. The reactivity of ex vivo clonotypes was inferred solely through the matching of nucleotide sequences to CFSE-low cultures from the same donors.

Points on this clone: Its antigen remains unidentified. No much larger clonotype is one base removed from it; base qualities were not supplied.

This TCR came from a human donor in good health. The V and J segments used are TRBV7-2 and TRBJ2-7, and the D gene may be TRBD2, 5 bases matching. Sequencing was done on a sample of memory CD4+ T cells from blood. In the paper's terms, the cell subset or site label means: total memory CD4 T cells sorted directly ex vivo, unstimulated. The sequenced DNA: TGTGCCAGCAGCTTAGCCCCCGGGAAAGCCTACGAGCAGTACTTC. The translation is CASSLAPGKAYEQYF.